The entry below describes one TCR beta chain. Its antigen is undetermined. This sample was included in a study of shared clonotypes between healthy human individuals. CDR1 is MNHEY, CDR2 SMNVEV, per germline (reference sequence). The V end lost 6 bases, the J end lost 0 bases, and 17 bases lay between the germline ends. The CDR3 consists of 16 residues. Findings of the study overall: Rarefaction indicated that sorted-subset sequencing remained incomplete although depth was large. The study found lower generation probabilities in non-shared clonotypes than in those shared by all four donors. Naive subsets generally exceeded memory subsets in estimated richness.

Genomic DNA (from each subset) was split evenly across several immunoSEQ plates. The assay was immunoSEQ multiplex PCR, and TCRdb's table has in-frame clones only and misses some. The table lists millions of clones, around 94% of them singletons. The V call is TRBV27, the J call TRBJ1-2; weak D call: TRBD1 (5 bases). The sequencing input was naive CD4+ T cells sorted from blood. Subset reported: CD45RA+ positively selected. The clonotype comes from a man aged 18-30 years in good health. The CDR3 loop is CASRTGRGGTNYGYTF. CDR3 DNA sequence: TGTGCCAGCAGGACGGGGAGGGGAGGAACTAACTATGGCTACACCTTC.